The 28 T cell receptor beta chains presented below share a single source sample, sequenced in a study of cytomegalovirus exposure and HLA in healthy donors. Both 60 Vbeta primers and 13 Jbeta primers went into the PCR. The data were produced by immunoSEQ multiplex PCR, yet TCRdb's version contains in-frame clones alone and is incomplete. There are some 150,000 clones in the sample; approximately 80% occur only once, and 4% to 6% lies in the top ten. The sample taken for sequencing was PBMCs. These receptors came from a woman between 50 and 59 years old in good health and CMV-seronegative.

CDR3 region: CASSVRDRGSTDTQYF. In DNA, the CDR3 is TGTGCCAGCAGTGTGCGGGACAGGGGTAGCACAGATACGCAGTATTTT. The chain couples TRBV25-1 to TRBJ2-3, with TRBD1 matching 10 bases. After removal of 4 bases from V and 0 bases from J, the junction contained 4 bases not matched to a gene. The CDR3 is 16 amino acids. Germline V gene sequence: CDR1 MGHDK, CDR2 SYGVNS.

The J gene is TRBJ2-5, the V gene TRBV7-3; the D gene is possibly TRBD2 (5 bases). With 4 bases removed from V and 2 bases from J, the gap between germline ends came to 17 bases. Germline V lookup: CDR1 SGHTA, CDR2 FQGTGA. This CDR3 has 16 residues. The DNA of the CDR3 is TGTGCCAGCAGCTACGGACGGGAAACGTTTCAAGAGACCCAGTACTTC. Translated: CASSYGRETFQETQYF. Full variable domain (outside the CDR3, taken from reference TRBV7-3 and TRBJ2-5): GAGVSQTPSNKVTEKGKYVELRCDPISGHTALYWYRQSLGQGPEFLIYFQGTGAADDSGLPNDRFFAVRPEGSVSTLKIQRTERGDSAVYLCASSYGRETFQETQYFGPGTRLLVL.

The chain employs TRBV19 and TRBJ2-4; a weak D match, TRBD2 (7 bases). This CDR3 is 17 amino acids long. CDR1 LNHDA and CDR2 SQIVND come from the germline V gene (reference sequence). The V and J ends lost 5 bases and 7 bases respectively, with 24 bases between them. CDR3 DNA: TGTGCCAGTAGTCGAGGGGGGGGGCTCCTGGGGAGGAACATTCAGTACTTC. It specifies CASSRGGGLLGRNIQYF.

This chain joins TRBV7-2 and TRBJ2-7, with 9 nucleotides matching TRBD2. The V gene end was trimmed by 1 base and the J gene end by 7 bases; junction bases not matched to a gene: 11. The CDR3 has 16 amino acids. Per germline, CDR1 SGHTA and CDR2 FQGNSA. The CDR3 DNA reads TGTGCCAGCAGCTTAGGGTCTAGCGGGGAACTGGGGGAGCAGTACTTC. Translation gives CASSLGSSGELGEQYF.

J is TRBJ1-1 and V is TRBV6-1, with 7 bases identical to TRBD1. The germline gives CDR1 MNHNS, CDR2 SASEGT. This CDR3 is built from 14 residues. Trimming at V came to 1 base and at J to 4 bases, leaving 3 bases not matched to a gene. The CDR3 DNA reads TGTGCCAGCAGTGAAGAGGGGACAGCCACTGAAGCTTTCTTT. Amino acid sequence: CASSEEGTATEAFF.

The chain joins TRBV19 to TRBJ1-2; D not resolved. Per the germline V gene, CDR1 is LNHDA and CDR2 is SQIVND (reference sequence). The V end lost 3 bases, the J end lost 6 bases, and 8 bases lay between the germline ends. The CDR3 has 12 amino acids. The CDR3 sequence: CASSIPRNGYTF. The DNA for the CDR3 is TGTGCCAGTAGTATCCCCAGGAATGGCTACACCTTC.

The chain uses TRBV11-3 and TRBJ2-3; TRBD1 aligns across 7 bases. The CDR3 has 14 residues. V dropped 11 bases and J dropped 0; count of bases not matched to a gene: 8. Germline-derived CDR1 and CDR2 are SGHNT and YENEEA. The CDR3 nucleotides read TGTGCCGCCCCCGGGACAGCCAGCACAGATACGCAGTATTTT. This codes for CAAPGTASTDTQYF. Supplemented by reference TRBV11-3 and TRBJ2-3, the full variable domain reads EAGVVQSPRYKIIEKKQPVAFWCNPISGHNTLYWYLQNLGQGPELLIRYENEEAVDDSQLPKDRFSAERLKGVDSTLKIQPAELGDSAVYLCAAPGTASTDTQYFGPGTRLTVL.

This clone was picked up a small number of times. V and J are TRBV13 and TRBJ2-7; TRBD1 matches 7 bases. The CDR3 is made up of 17 amino acids. V dropped 3 bases and J dropped 2; count of bases not matched to a gene: 13. The germline CDR1 and CDR2 sequences are PRHDT and FYEKMQ (reference sequence). The CDR3 loop reads CASSLAIGDSGTYEQYF. CDR3 bases: TGTGCCAGCAGCTTGGCCATTGGGGACAGCGGAACCTACGAGCAGTACTTC.

The table lists this clone with a few counts. This chain joins TRBV2 and TRBJ2-3, with 8 bases fitting TRBD1. J was trimmed by 4 bases and V by 6 bases; bases with no gene match: 6. Germline V gives CDR1 SNHLY, CDR2 FYNNEI. The CDR3 is made up of 14 amino acids. CDR3 region: CASREQGVADTQYF. Written as DNA, the CDR3 is TGTGCCAGCAGGGAACAGGGGGTAGCAGATACGCAGTATTTT.

This clone appeared a few times. J is TRBJ2-5 and V is TRBV4-1, with 10 positions matching TRBD2. The germline gives CDR1 MGHRA, CDR2 YSYEKL. This CDR3 comprises 17 residues. The V and J ends lost 1 base and 5 bases, in that order; junction bases with no gene match: 10. The CDR3 bases are TGCGCCAGCAGCCAAGGATTCTTAGCGGGGGGCAGGGAGACCCAGTACTTC. Translation gives CASSQGFLAGGRETQYF.

The chain employs TRBV4-2 and TRBJ1-2; TRBD1 might be the D (6 bases). CDR3 length equals 14 residues. Per the germline V gene, CDR1 is LGHNA and CDR2 is YNFKEQ. Trimming left V 1 base short and J 3 bases short, with 9 bases between. CDR3 DNA: TGTGCCAGCAGCCAAGGGGGGCGGGACTATGGCTACACCTTC. Translation: CASSQGGRDYGYTF.

The genes are TRBV7-2 and TRBJ1-2, with a possible D match to TRBD1 (6 bases). The V end was cut by 5 bases, the J end by 4 bases, with 23 bases between. Germline V gene sequence: CDR1 SGHTA, CDR2 FQGNSA. The CDR3 loop spans 17 amino acids. CDR3 in DNA: TGTGCCAGCAGCCTGCGCGGGGGGCGTTCTAGGGGCTATGGCTACACCTTC. This encodes CASSLRGGRSRGYGYTF.

The V call is TRBV10-3, the J call TRBJ1-6, with TRBD1 matching 7 bases. CDR1 is ENHRY and CDR2 is SYGVKD in the germline V gene. The CDR3 loop spans 16 amino acids. V dropped 6 bases and J dropped 0; count of bases not matched to a gene: 5. The CDR3 DNA follows: TGTGCCATCAGCGAGGACAGGAGCTCCTATAATTCACCCCTCCACTTT. As protein: CAISEDRSSYNSPLHF.

The rearrangement uses TRBV6-5 and TRBJ2-2; TRBD1 matches at 7 bases. V lost 6 bases to trimming and J lost 5 bases; unmatched junction nucleotides: 3. Germline V lookup: CDR1 MNHEY, CDR2 SVGAGI. This CDR3 has 13 amino acids. In DNA, the CDR3 is TGTGCCAGCAGGACAGGGAAGACCGGGGAGCTGTTTTTT. Translated: CASRTGKTGELFF.

The V call is TRBV5-4, the J call TRBJ1-2; the match to TRBD1 covers 7 bases. The junction had 11 bases not matched to a gene; V was cut back by 3 bases and J by 9 bases. The CDR3 totals 14 residues. The germline CDR1 and CDR2 sequences are SGHNT and YYREEE (reference sequence). DNA of the CDR3: TGTGCCAGCAGCTCAGACGGGACAGCTATGAGCTACACCTTC. It yields the protein CASSSDGTAMSYTF.

The gene calls are TRBV4-1 and TRBJ2-5; a weak D match, TRBD1 (7 bases). V lost 9 bases and J 2 bases, leaving 16 bases between the germline ends. This CDR3 has 14 amino acids. Germline CDR1 reads MGHRA; CDR2 reads YSYEKL. The DNA of the CDR3 is TGCGCCAGTAAGAAGGAGGGGGCGCAAGAGACCCAGTACTTC. Its translation is CASKKEGAQETQYF.

This chain's CDR3 is CASSERQGRYGYTF. CDR3 in DNA: TGTGCCAGCAGTGAAAGACAGGGGCGCTATGGCTACACCTTC. The rearrangement links TRBV6-1 to TRBJ1-2, with 8 bases identical to TRBD1. CDR1 and CDR2 (germline): MNHNS, SASEGT. The CDR3 runs to 14 residues. J was trimmed by 4 bases and V by 2 bases; bases with no gene match: 3.

The rearrangement links TRBV29-1 to TRBJ2-7; weak D call: TRBD2 (6 bases). From germline, CDR1 is SQVTM and CDR2 ANQGSEA. The V gene lost 0 bases and the J gene lost 9 bases, with 18 bases spanning the gap. This CDR3 is 14 amino acids long. CDR3 amino acids: CSVEDSGSGRRQYF. For the CDR3, the DNA is TGCAGCGTTGAAGACTCGGGGAGCGGGCGCCGGCAGTACTTC.

The CDR3 loop is CASSQGARRFTGELFF. DNA for the CDR3: TGTGCCAGCAGCCAAGGAGCAAGGAGGTTCACCGGGGAGCTGTTTTTT. This chain uses TRBV14 with TRBJ2-2; perhaps TRBD2 as D (5 bases). The germline V and J ends were trimmed by 1 base and 4 bases, with 13 bases remaining between them. Germline assignment: CDR1 SGHDN and CDR2 FVKESK. The CDR3 consists of 16 residues. Filled out from reference TRBV14 and TRBJ2-2, the complete variable domain reads EAGVTQFPSHSVIEKGQTVTLRCDPISGHDNLYWYRRVMGKEIKFLLHFVKESKQDESGMPNNRFLAERTGGTYSTLKVQPAELEDSGVYFCASSQGARRFTGELFFGEGSRLTVL.

V is TRBV27 and J is TRBJ2-6, with a possible D match to TRBD2 (6 bases). Trimming pared 5 bases from V and 1 base from J, leaving 12 bases between. The CDR3 has 16 residues. Germline CDR1 reads MNHEY; CDR2 reads SMNVEV (reference sequence). CDR3 loop: CASSPGTASGANVLTF. In DNA form, the CDR3 reads TGTGCCAGCAGTCCCGGGACTGCGTCTGGGGCCAACGTCCTGACTTTC.

The V and J genes are TRBV13 and TRBJ1-2; perhaps TRBD1 as D (6 bases). With 4 bases removed from V and 8 bases from J, the gap between germline ends came to 26 bases. This CDR3 comprises 17 residues. Per germline, CDR1 PRHDT and CDR2 FYEKMQ (reference sequence). In DNA form, the CDR3 reads TGTGCCAGCAGCTATCCGCGGTTCGGCAGGGACAAGGGAGGCTACACCTTC. It encodes CASSYPRFGRDKGGYTF. The full variable domain, in which reference TRBV13 and TRBJ1-2 provide the parts outside the CDR3, is AAGVIQSPRHLIKEKRETATLKCYPIPRHDTVYWYQQGPGQDPQFLISFYEKMQSDKGSIPDRFSAQQFSDYHSELNMSSLELGDSALYFCASSYPRFGRDKGGYTFGSGTRLTVV.

CDR3 coding DNA: TGTGCCAGCACCCCCAGCGGCGGGGGAAATTACTACAATGAGCAGTTCTTC. It codes for CASTPSGGGNYYNEQFF. The V gene is TRBV11-2, the J gene TRBJ2-1, with 7 positions matching TRBD2. In germline, CDR1 is SGHAT, CDR2 FQNNGV. V lost 7 bases and J lost 3; bases outside the gene matches: 15. This CDR3 is 17 amino acids long. Full variable domain (remainder filled in from reference TRBV11-2 and TRBJ2-1): EAGVAQSPRYKIIEKRQSVAFWCNPISGHATLYWYQQILGQGPKLLIQFQNNGVVDDSQLPKDRFSAERLKGVDSTLKIQPAKLEDSAVYLCASTPSGGGNYYNEQFFGPGTRLTVL.

The chain has TRBV19 and TRBJ1-2; D may be TRBD1 (6 bases). The CDR3 spans 13 residues. Looked up from germline, CDR1 is LNHDA and CDR2 is SQIVND (reference sequence). Trimming left V 6 bases short and J 6 bases short, with 14 bases between. The CDR3 region has the DNA TGTGCCAGTAGAGAACAGGGCGTGGATGGCTACACCTTC. Protein: CASREQGVDGYTF.

The V and J genes are TRBV7-8 and TRBJ2-4; TRBD1 matches at 8 bases. Germline CDR1 and CDR2: SGHVS and FQNEAQ. Trimming at V came to 2 bases and at J to 4 bases, leaving 1 base not matched to a gene. The CDR3 loop spans 14 amino acids. CDR3 nucleotide sequence: TGTGCCAGCAGCTTAACAGGGGGAAAAAACATTCAGTACTTC. This translates into CASSLTGGKNIQYF.

This clone was counted once. This chain links TRBV6-1 with TRBJ1-5; 11 positions agree with TRBD1. The CDR3 is 15 residues long. The J segment lost 6 bases and the V segment lost 7 bases, leaving 8 bases of the junction unmatched. The germline V gene encodes CDR1 MNHNS and CDR2 SASEGT. The chain's CDR3 is CASTLGDRGTQPQHF. Here the CDR3 DNA reads TGTGCCAGCACCCTAGGGGACAGGGGGACTCAGCCCCAGCATTTT.

V gene TRBV7-9 combines with J gene TRBJ1-1; no reliable D call. Trimming shortened V by 1 base and J by 0 bases, and 3 bases separated the two germline ends. This CDR3 contains 13 residues. The germline CDR1 and CDR2 sequences are SEHNR and FQNEAQ (reference sequence). Here the CDR3 DNA reads TGTGCCAGCAGCTTAGACTTGAACACTGAAGCTTTCTTT. Translating it yields CASSLDLNTEAFF. The full variable domain, with the rest looked up from reference TRBV7-9 and TRBJ1-1, is DTGVSQNPRHKITKRGQNVTFRCDPISEHNRLYWYRQTLGQGPEFLTYFQNEAQLEKSRLLSDRFSAERPKGSFSTLEIQRTEQGDSAMYLCASSLDLNTEAFFGQGTRLTVV.

The genes are TRBV23-1 and TRBJ1-4; TRBD1 might be the D (6 bases). TRBV23-1 is reported as an ORF; its role is uncertain. This CDR3 is 15 amino acids long. V was pared by 4 bases and J by 5 bases, with 14 bases between. CDR3 in DNA: TGCGCCAGCAGTCTTACAGGGCTATTAAATGAAAAACTGTTTTTT. This codes for CASSLTGLLNEKLFF.

This chain links TRBV7-9 with TRBJ1-5, with D perhaps matching TRBD1 (6 bases). The CDR3 is 13 residues long. The germline V gene has CDR1 SEHNR and CDR2 FQNEAQ (reference sequence). V gave up 5 bases and J gave up 7 bases, with 12 bases separating them. CDR3: CASSPTGWQPQHF. CDR3 coding DNA: TGTGCCAGCAGCCCTACAGGGTGGCAGCCCCAGCATTTT.